This T cell receptor beta chain emerged from a study of T cell changes during pregnancy in multiple sclerosis. Generated by immunoSEQ multiplex PCR, the TCRdb table keeps only in-frame clones and is missing some. The data show approximately 89,000 clones, 94% seen once. CDR3 length equals 13 residues. The V gene's germline CDR1 is MDHEN and CDR2 SYDVKM. V dropped 4 bases and J dropped 7 bases, with 14 bases sitting between them. Specimen: peripheral blood, collected in the third trimester of pregnancy. V usage is TRBV28 and J usage is TRBJ2-7; D might be TRBD2 (5 bases). This sequence originates from a female donor with multiple sclerosis, enrolled in a pregnancy study. CDR3 coding DNA: TGTGCCAGCAGTTCGGGCGGACTTCGGGAGCAGTACTTC. This codes for CASSSGGLREQYF.